The 17 T cell receptor beta chains reported below all come from one sample, sequenced in a study of regulatory and conventional T cells in breast cancer. Via MiXCR, TCRdb re-called the PCR reads, giving one row per CDR3 protein. The data show some 680 distinct CDR3 sequences, with around 32% seen just once and around 13% held by the top ten. Sequencing input: regulatory T cells from blood. The receptors derive from a female donor with breast cancer.

This clonotype was counted only a few times. The chain is built from TRBV7-8 and TRBJ1-5; 7 bases are shared with TRBD1. The CDR3 consists of 16 residues. Germline V lookup: CDR1 SGHVS, CDR2 FQNEAQ. J gave up 2 bases and V 0 bases, and 4 bases lay outside the gene matches. CDR3 DNA sequence: TGTGCCAGCAGCTTAGCAGGGACAGCGGGCAATCAGCCCCAGCATTTT. Translation: CASSLAGTAGNQPQHF. The variable domain in full, with the rest retrieved from reference TRBV7-8 and TRBJ1-5, is GAGVSQSPRYKVAKRGQDVALRCDPISGHVSLFWYQQALGQGPEFLTYFQNEAQLDKSGLPSDRFFAERPEGSVSTLKIQRTQQEDSAVYLCASSLAGTAGNQPQHFGDGTRLSIL.

This chain uses TRBV6-1 with TRBJ1-2; possible D gene TRBD1, 6 bases. The CDR3 contains 14 residues. The germline gives CDR1 MNHNS, CDR2 SASEGT. CDR3 protein: CRQPTRGQLYGYTF. CDR3 DNA sequence: TGTCGCCAGCCGACCCGGGGGCAACTCTATGGCTACACCTTC.

This clonotype was picked up a small number of times. This chain uses TRBV6-5 with TRBJ2-4, with 7 bases aligning to TRBD2. V was clipped by 5 bases and J by 2 bases; unmatched bases: 9. From germline, CDR1 is MNHEY and CDR2 SVGAGI. The CDR3 is made up of 16 amino acids. CDR3: CASSQLASRTKNIQYF. CDR3 bases: TGTGCCAGCAGTCAACTAGCGTCCAGAACCAAAAACATTCAGTACTTC.

This chain connects TRBV19 to TRBJ1-1, with 9 bases fitting TRBD1. CDR3 size: 16 residues. The germline V gene has CDR1 LNHDA and CDR2 SQIVND (reference sequence). The ends lost 6 bases at V and 1 base at J; junction bases unmatched: 9. The DNA for the CDR3 is TGTGCCAGTAGAACACGGGACAGGGTGAAGAACACTGAAGCTTTCTTT. Protein product: CASRTRDRVKNTEAFF. Full variable domain (missing parts from reference TRBV19 and TRBJ1-1): DGGITQSPKYLFRKEGQNVTLSCEQNLNHDAMYWYRQDPGQGLRLIYYSQIVNDFQKGDIAEGYSVSREKKESFPLTVTSAQKNPTAFYLCASRTRDRVKNTEAFFGQGTRLTVV.

The chain employs TRBV7-2 and TRBJ2-1; 11 bases align to TRBD2. The CDR3 has 22 amino acids. V gave up 2 bases and J gave up 0 bases; unmatched junction bases: 18. From germline, CDR1 is SGHTA and CDR2 FQGNSA. CDR3 amino acids: CASSLSLSPTSGKFHSYNEQFF. The DNA of the CDR3 is TGTGCCAGCAGCTTATCGTTATCGCCGACTAGCGGGAAATTTCACTCCTACAATGAGCAGTTCTTC.

This clonotype is hyperexpanded in the sample. The chain uses TRBV5-6 and TRBJ2-1; possible D gene TRBD1, 5 bases. Trimming took 0 bases from V and 2 from J, leaving 9 bases between them. The CDR3 loop spans 15 amino acids. Per the germline V gene, CDR1 is SGHDT and CDR2 is YYEEEE. The CDR3 DNA is TGTGCCAGCAGCTTGGCACAGGAGCCCTACAATGAGCAGTTCTTC. Protein product: CASSLAQEPYNEQFF.

V usage is TRBV15 and J usage is TRBJ2-1; 12 positions match TRBD1. Germline V gene data show CDR1 as LNHNV and CDR2 as YYDKDF (reference sequence). The CDR3 runs 17 residues. The V gene end was trimmed by 0 bases and the J gene end by 8 bases; junction bases not matched to a gene: 8. The CDR3 DNA sequence: TGTGCCACCAGCAGAGAGCGTGGGACAGGGGGCAGGCATGAGCAGTTCTTC. As protein: CATSRERGTGGRHEQFF. The complete variable domain, with remaining parts taken from reference TRBV15 and TRBJ2-1, reads DAMVIQNPRYQVTQFGKPVTLSCSQTLNHNVMYWYQQKSSQAPKLLFHYYDKDFNNEADTPDNFQSRRPNTSFCFLDIRSPGLGDTAMYLCATSRERGTGGRHEQFFGPGTRLTVL.

The rearrangement joins TRBV3-1 to TRBJ1-6, with 7 bases aligning to TRBD1. This CDR3 spans 14 amino acids. Germline CDR1 and CDR2: LGHDT and YNNKEL (reference sequence). The V segment lost 5 bases and the J segment 8 bases; nucleotides outside the gene matches: 6. The CDR3, as DNA: TGTGCCAGCAGCGAGACAGGGACCGATTCACCCCTCCACTTT. Translated, it gives CASSETGTDSPLHF.

The V gene is TRBV4-1, the J gene TRBJ2-7; 9 nucleotides agree with TRBD2. This CDR3 is built from 15 residues. Germline CDR1 and CDR2: MGHRA and YSYEKL. Trimming at V came to 3 bases and at J to 0 bases, leaving 3 bases not matched to a gene. CDR3 nucleotide sequence: TGCGCCAGCAGCCACGGACTAGCGTACTCCTACGAGCAGTACTTC. It translates to CASSHGLAYSYEQYF.

This clonotype was recorded a few times. The V and J genes are TRBV27 and TRBJ2-7; D is undetermined. Trimming left V 5 bases short and J 0 bases short, with 11 bases between. The CDR3 covers 14 residues. Per the germline V gene, CDR1 is MNHEY and CDR2 is SMNVEV (reference sequence). CDR3 nucleotide sequence: TGTGCCAGCAGTCGCCGACCTGACTCCTACGAGCAGTACTTC. Protein: CASSRRPDSYEQYF.

Within the sample, this clonotype is large. The chain combines TRBV3-1 with TRBJ2-2; weak D call: TRBD1 (5 bases). Germline-derived CDR1 and CDR2 are LGHDT and YNNKEL (reference sequence). Trimming removed 2 bases at V and 4 bases at J, with 11 bases between. The CDR3 sequence is 15 residues long. The DNA for the CDR3 is TGTGCCAGCAGCCAAAGGGGCAGGGCCACCGGGGAGCTGTTTTTT. Its protein product is CASSQRGRATGELFF.

This clonotype is large. This chain links TRBV5-1 with TRBJ1-5, with a weak D call TRBD1 (5 bases). Trimming took off 0 bases at V and 4 bases at J, with 11 bases between the two ends. The CDR3 runs to 15 residues. Germline V lookup: CDR1 SGHRS, CDR2 YFSETQ. The CDR3 protein is CASSLAGAENQPQHF. DNA of the CDR3: TGCGCCAGCAGCTTGGCCGGGGCAGAAAATCAGCCCCAGCATTTT.

This rearrangement joins TRBV18 to TRBJ1-2; D gene unclear. The ends were cut back, 3 bases at V and 0 bases at J, with 11 bases in the middle. The germline CDR1 and CDR2 sequences are KGHSH and LQKENI. There are 15 residues in the CDR3. The CDR3 DNA reads TGTGCCAGCTCACCGGACCGTACCACTAACTATGGCTACACCTTC. It yields the protein CASSPDRTTNYGYTF.

This clonotype was detected only a few times. V is TRBV19 and J is TRBJ2-2; D not certain. V was shortened by 5 bases and J by 2 bases, with 15 bases between the two germline ends. CDR1 LNHDA and CDR2 SQIVND come from the germline V gene (reference sequence). The CDR3 has 16 amino acids. The CDR3 protein is CASSAGRSLNTGELFF. In nucleotides, the CDR3 is TGTGCCAGTAGTGCCGGACGGAGCTTAAACACCGGGGAGCTGTTTTTT. The full variable domain, with the rest looked up from reference TRBV19 and TRBJ2-2, is DGGITQSPKYLFRKEGQNVTLSCEQNLNHDAMYWYRQDPGQGLRLIYYSQIVNDFQKGDIAEGYSVSREKKESFPLTVTSAQKNPTAFYLCASSAGRSLNTGELFFGEGSRLTVL.

By share, this clonotype ranks as large. J is TRBJ2-3 and V is TRBV20-1; 9 bases align to TRBD1. Germline values: CDR1 DFQATT, CDR2 SNEGSKA (reference sequence). There are 18 residues in the CDR3. J gave up 4 bases and V 6 bases, and 20 bases lay outside the gene matches. CDR3 nucleotide sequence: TGCAGTGCCCTCATCCCGGGACAGGGAGCATCTTTCGCAGATACGCAGTATTTT. Its translation is CSALIPGQGASFADTQYF.

In this sample, this clonotype turned up once. The V and J genes are TRBV20-1 and TRBJ2-1; 8 nucleotides agree with TRBD2. CDR1 and CDR2 from the germline V gene are DFQATT and SNEGSKA (reference sequence). The CDR3 runs 15 residues. V lost 5 bases and J lost 8; bases outside the gene matches: 14. DNA of the CDR3: TGCAGTGCTGAGCGAGCGGGAGTAAATACCGATGAGCAGTTCTTC. Encoded protein: CSAERAGVNTDEQFF.

This clonotype is judged large. This rearrangement joins TRBV20-1 to TRBJ2-3; TRBD2 matches at 10 bases. The CDR3 totals 15 residues. CDR1 DFQATT and CDR2 SNEGSKA come from the germline V gene (reference sequence). Unmatched junction bases numbered 8, after V lost 3 bases and J lost 5 bases. CDR3 in DNA: TGCAGTGCTAGCGGGGGACTAGCGATGCAAGATACGCAGTATTTT. It codes for CSASGGLAMQDTQYF.